The TCR beta chain described here comes from a study of blood T cell repertoires in COVID-19. Germline V gene sequence: CDR1 LGHNA, CDR2 YSLEER. The CDR3 is made up of 15 amino acids. Between the trimmed V and J ends, which lost 0 bases and 12 bases, there was a span of 15 bases. Here immunoSEQ multiplex PCR was the method, and the copy in TCRdb shows in-frame clones only, minus some. The table shows a few hundred thousand clones, with 80% to 90% occurring only once. The TCR comes from a woman aged 40-49 years with acute COVID-19. The sample consisted of PBMCs or T cells enriched from blood (not recorded which). The chain has TRBV4-3 and TRBJ1-6; D is perhaps TRBD1 (6 bases). CDR3 in amino acids: CASSQDQGQGIPLHF. DNA of the CDR3: TGCGCCAGCAGCCAAGATCAGGGGCAGGGGATACCCCTCCACTTT.